Listed below are T cell receptor beta chains from one sample, sequenced in a study of cytomegalovirus exposure and HLA in healthy donors. Generated by immunoSEQ multiplex PCR, the TCRdb table keeps only in-frame clones and is missing some. The profile covers some 320,000 clones, with 87% appearing a single time and over 1% taken by the ten largest. The sequencing sample was made of PBMCs. Receptors originate from a woman aged 25 to 39 in good health and CMV-seropositive. Each CDR3 is given with its conserved first and last residue. A D gene is named only where the DNA matches it firmly. Where a row states a size, it is once, few, many or the class of an expanded clone; other rows omit it.

D gene: -
clone size: -
J gene: TRBJ2-2
V gene: TRBV9
CDR3 protein: CASSVELRFTGELFF
CDR3 DNA: TGTGCCAGCAGCGTAGAACTCAGGTTCACCGGGGAGCTGTTTTTT

D gene: -
clone size: -
J gene: TRBJ2-2
V gene: TRBV11-2
CDR3 protein: CASSYNTGSSNTGELFF
CDR3 DNA: TGTGCCAGCAGCTATAATACGGGCAGCAGTAACACCGGGGAGCTGTTTTTT

D gene: -
clone size: once
J gene: TRBJ2-7
V gene: TRBV19
CDR3 protein: CASPGLGSSYEQYF
CDR3 DNA: TGTGCCAGTCCTGGGCTTGGCAGCTCCTACGAGCAGTACTTC

D gene: -
clone size: -
J gene: TRBJ2-1
V gene: TRBV7-6
CDR3 protein: CASSLRLGGNEQFF
CDR3 DNA: TGTGCCAGCAGCCTCCGACTCGGGGGCAATGAGCAGTTCTTC

D gene: TRBD1
clone size: -
J gene: TRBJ1-4
V gene: TRBV5-1
CDR3 protein: CASSPGQGNEKLFF
CDR3 DNA: TGCGCCAGCAGCCCGGGACAGGGAAATGAAAAACTGTTTTTT

D gene: TRBD2
clone size: -
J gene: TRBJ2-2
V gene: TRBV9
CDR3 protein: CASSVGLAGADTGELFF
CDR3 DNA: TGTGCCAGCAGCGTAGGCCTAGCGGGAGCGGATACCGGGGAGCTGTTTTTT

D gene: -
clone size: once
J gene: TRBJ2-3
V gene: TRBV11-3
CDR3 protein: CASSSTPGPDTDTQYF
CDR3 DNA: TGTGCCAGCAGCTCAACTCCGGGACCAGACACAGATACGCAGTATTTT

D gene: -
clone size: -
J gene: TRBJ1-2
V gene: TRBV9
CDR3 protein: CASSVVDANGYTF
CDR3 DNA: TGTGCCAGCAGCGTAGTGGACGCTAATGGCTACACCTTC

D gene: -
clone size: -
J gene: TRBJ1-5
V gene: TRBV7-8
CDR3 protein: CASSTGRGGNQPQHF
CDR3 DNA: TGTGCCAGCAGCACCGGGAGGGGAGGCAATCAGCCCCAGCATTTT

D gene: TRBD1
clone size: -
J gene: TRBJ1-2
V gene: TRBV5-8
CDR3 protein: CASRYFAGTGVGEDYGYTF
CDR3 DNA: TGTGCCAGCAGATATTTCGCCGGGACAGGGGTGGGGGAAGACTATGGCTACACCTTC

D gene: TRBD1
clone size: -
J gene: TRBJ1-4
V gene: TRBV4-3
CDR3 protein: CASSQEDRVGDKLFF
CDR3 DNA: TGCGCCAGCAGCCAAGAGGACAGGGTAGGAGATAAACTGTTTTTT

D gene: TRBD2
clone size: -
J gene: TRBJ2-5
V gene: TRBV5-1
CDR3 protein: CASSLGESGSLGRQETQYF
CDR3 DNA: TGCGCCAGCAGCTTAGGGGAAAGCGGGAGTCTCGGGAGGCAAGAGACCCAGTACTTC

D gene: -
clone size: -
J gene: TRBJ2-3
V gene: TRBV9
CDR3 protein: CASSVDMGRPGDTQYF
CDR3 DNA: TGTGCCAGCAGCGTAGATATGGGCCGCCCTGGGGATACGCAGTATTTT

D gene: -
clone size: -
J gene: TRBJ2-2
V gene: TRBV5-6
CDR3 protein: CASSLHTEPGELFF
CDR3 DNA: TGTGCCAGCAGCTTGCATACAGAGCCCGGGGAGCTGTTTTTT

D gene: TRBD2
clone size: -
J gene: TRBJ2-7
V gene: TRBV15
CDR3 protein: CATSIRTSGGLSYEQYF
CDR3 DNA: TGTGCCACCAGCATACGGACTAGCGGGGGTCTCTCCTACGAGCAGTACTTC

D gene: -
clone size: once
J gene: TRBJ2-2
V gene: TRBV27
CDR3 protein: CASSLRTLTGELFF
CDR3 DNA: TGTGCCAGCAGTTTGAGGACTCTCACCGGGGAGCTGTTTTTT